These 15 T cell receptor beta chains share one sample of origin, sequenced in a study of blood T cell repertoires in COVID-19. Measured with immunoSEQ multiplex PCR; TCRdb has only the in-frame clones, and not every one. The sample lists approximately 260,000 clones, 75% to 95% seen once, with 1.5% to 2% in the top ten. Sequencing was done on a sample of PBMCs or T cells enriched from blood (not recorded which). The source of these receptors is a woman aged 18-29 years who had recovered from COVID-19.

The DNA for the CDR3 is TGTGCCAGCAAGAAAACAGGAACCGGGGAGCTGTTTTTT. It is translated as CASKKTGTGELFF. The J gene is TRBJ2-2, the V gene TRBV6-4, with D maybe TRBD1 (5 bases). Between the trimmed V and J ends, which lost 7 bases and 5 bases, there was a span of 11 bases. The CDR3 spans 13 residues. Germline V lookup: CDR1 MRHNA, CDR2 SNTAGT.

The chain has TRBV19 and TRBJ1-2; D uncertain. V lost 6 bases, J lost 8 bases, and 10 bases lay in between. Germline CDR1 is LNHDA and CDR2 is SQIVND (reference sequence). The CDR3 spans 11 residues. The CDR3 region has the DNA TGTGCCAGTAGGAGCTCTGTGGGCTACACCTTC. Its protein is CASRSSVGYTF.

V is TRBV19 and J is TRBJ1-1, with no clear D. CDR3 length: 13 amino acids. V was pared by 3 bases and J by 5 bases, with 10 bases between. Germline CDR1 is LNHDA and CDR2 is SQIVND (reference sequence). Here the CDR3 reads CASSIPWRTEAFF. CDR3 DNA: TGTGCCAGTAGTATCCCATGGAGGACTGAAGCTTTCTTT.

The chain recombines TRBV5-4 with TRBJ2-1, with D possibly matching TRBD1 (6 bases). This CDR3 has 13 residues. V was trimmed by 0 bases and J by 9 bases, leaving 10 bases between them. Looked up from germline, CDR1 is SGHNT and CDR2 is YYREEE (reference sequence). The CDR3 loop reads CASSLGQAGEQFF. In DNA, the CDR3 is TGTGCCAGCAGCTTGGGACAGGCGGGTGAGCAGTTCTTC.

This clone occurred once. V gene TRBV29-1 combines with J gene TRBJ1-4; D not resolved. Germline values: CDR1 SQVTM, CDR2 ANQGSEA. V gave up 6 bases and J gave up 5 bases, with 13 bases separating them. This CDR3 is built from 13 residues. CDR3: CSVGHRLNEKLFF. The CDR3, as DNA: TGCAGCGTCGGCCACCGACTGAATGAAAAACTGTTTTTT. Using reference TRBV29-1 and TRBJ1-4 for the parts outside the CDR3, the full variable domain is SAVISQKPSRDICQRGTSLTIQCQVDSQVTMMFWYRQQPGQSLTLIATANQGSEATYESGFVIDKFPISRPNLTFSTLTVSNMSPEDSSIYLCSVGHRLNEKLFFGSGTQLSVL.

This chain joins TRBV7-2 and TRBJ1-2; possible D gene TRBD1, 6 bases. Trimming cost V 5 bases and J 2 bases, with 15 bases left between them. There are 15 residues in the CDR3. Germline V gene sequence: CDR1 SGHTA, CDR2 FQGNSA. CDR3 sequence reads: CASSLGQIMNYGYTF. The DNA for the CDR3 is TGTGCCAGCAGCCTCGGACAGATAATGAACTATGGCTACACCTTC.

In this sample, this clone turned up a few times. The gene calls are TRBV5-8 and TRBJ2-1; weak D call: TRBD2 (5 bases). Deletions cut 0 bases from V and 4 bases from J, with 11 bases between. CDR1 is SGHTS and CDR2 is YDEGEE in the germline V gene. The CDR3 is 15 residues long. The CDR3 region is CASSLAARDYNEQFF. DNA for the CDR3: TGTGCCAGCAGCTTGGCGGCGAGGGATTACAATGAGCAGTTCTTC.

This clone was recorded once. CDR3: CAISVHGYEQYF. The CDR3 DNA is TGTGCCATCAGTGTTCACGGCTACGAGCAGTACTTC. This chain connects TRBV10-3 to TRBJ2-7; no definite D call. Germline V lookup: CDR1 ENHRY, CDR2 SYGVKD. CDR3 length: 12 amino acids. Trimming took off 4 bases at V and 3 bases at J, with 7 bases between the two ends.

CDR3 sequence: CATSRDRGQGHGYTF. In nucleotides, the CDR3 is TGTGCCACCAGCAGAGATCGAGGACAGGGTCATGGCTACACCTTC. This chain joins TRBV15 and TRBJ1-2; 8 bases line up with TRBD1. The CDR3 covers 15 residues. Germline V lookup: CDR1 LNHNV, CDR2 YYDKDF (reference sequence). V was clipped by 0 bases and J by 6 bases; unmatched bases: 6.

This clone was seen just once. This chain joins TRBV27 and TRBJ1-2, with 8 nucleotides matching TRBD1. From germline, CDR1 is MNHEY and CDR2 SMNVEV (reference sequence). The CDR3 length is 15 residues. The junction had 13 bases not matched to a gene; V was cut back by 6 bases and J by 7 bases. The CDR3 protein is CASRPTPGGASGYTF. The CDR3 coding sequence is TGTGCCAGCAGGCCCACACCAGGGGGCGCGAGTGGCTACACCTTC.

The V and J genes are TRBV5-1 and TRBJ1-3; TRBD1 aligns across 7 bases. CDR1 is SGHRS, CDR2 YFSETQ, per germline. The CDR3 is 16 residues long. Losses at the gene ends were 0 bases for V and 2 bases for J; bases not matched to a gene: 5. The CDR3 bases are TGCGCCAGCAGCTTGGCTTTGACAGGGCCTGGAAACACCATATATTTT. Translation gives CASSLALTGPGNTIYF. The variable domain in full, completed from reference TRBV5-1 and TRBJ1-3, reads KAGVTQTPRYLIKTRGQQVTLSCSPISGHRSVSWYQQTPGQGLQFLFEYFSETQRNKGNFPGRFSGRQFSNSRSEMNVSTLELGDSALYLCASSLALTGPGNTIYFGEGSWLTVV.

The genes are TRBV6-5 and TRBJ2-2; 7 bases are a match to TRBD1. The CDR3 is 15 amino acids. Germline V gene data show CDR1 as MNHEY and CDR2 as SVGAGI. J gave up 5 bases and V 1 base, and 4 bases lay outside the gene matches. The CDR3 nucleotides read TGTGCCAGCAGTTACTGGCAGGGGGTGACCGGGGAGCTGTTTTTT. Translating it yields CASSYWQGVTGELFF.

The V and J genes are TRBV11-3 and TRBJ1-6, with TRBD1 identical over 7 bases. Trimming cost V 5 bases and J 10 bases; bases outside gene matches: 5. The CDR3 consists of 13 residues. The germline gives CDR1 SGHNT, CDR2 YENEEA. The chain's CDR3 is CASSVDRDSPLHF. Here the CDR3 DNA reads TGTGCCAGCAGCGTCGACAGGGACTCACCCCTCCACTTT.

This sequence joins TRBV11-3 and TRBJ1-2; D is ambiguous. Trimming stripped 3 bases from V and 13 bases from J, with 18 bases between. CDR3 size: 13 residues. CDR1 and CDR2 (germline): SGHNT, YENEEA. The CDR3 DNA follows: TGTGCCAGCAGCTTCGACGGTACTATGGATTGCACCTTC. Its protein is CASSFDGTMDCTF. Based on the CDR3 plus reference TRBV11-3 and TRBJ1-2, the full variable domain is EAGVVQSPRYKIIEKKQPVAFWCNPISGHNTLYWYLQNLGQGPELLIRYENEEAVDDSQLPKDRFSAERLKGVDSTLKIQPAELGDSAVYLCASSFDGTMDCTFGSGTRLTVV.

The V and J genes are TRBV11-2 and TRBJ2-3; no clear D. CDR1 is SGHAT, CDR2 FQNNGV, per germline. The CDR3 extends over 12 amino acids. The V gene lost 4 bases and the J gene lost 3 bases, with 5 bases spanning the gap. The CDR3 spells CASSSNTDTQYF. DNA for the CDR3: TGTGCCAGCAGCTCTAATACAGATACGCAGTATTTT.